The 31 T cell receptor beta chains in this list originate from one sample, sequenced in a study of OX40 agonist ivuxolimab in advanced cancers. Sequenced by immunoSEQ multiplex PCR; TCRdb stores in-frame clones only, minus some. The sample consists of about 48,000 clones, roughly 83% of them appearing once. This specimen was CD4+ or CD8+ T cells sorted from blood, taken in a trial of the OX40 agonist ivuxolimab. Receptors were obtained from an adult with an advanced solid tumor such as melanoma, head and neck, liver or kidney cancer.

In its sample, this clone was seen a few times. The V gene is TRBV30, the J gene TRBJ1-1; TRBD1 is a possible D gene (6 bases). Germline CDR1 and CDR2: GTSNPN and SVGIG (reference sequence). V lost 4 bases to trimming and J lost 1 base, with 13 bases between them. The CDR3 runs to 14 residues. The CDR3 DNA reads as TGTGCCTGGACCCTTCAGGGGAAGAACACTGAAGCTTTCTTT. Translating gives CAWTLQGKNTEAFF.

This clone was detected only a few times. The genes are TRBV7-7 and TRBJ2-1, with D perhaps TRBD2 (5 bases). CDR1 is SSHAT and CDR2 is FNYEAQ in the germline V gene (reference sequence). V was trimmed by 1 base and J by 7 bases, leaving 8 bases between them. This CDR3 region has 13 residues. The CDR3 DNA sequence: TGTGCCAGCAGCTTAGGTGGCGGGAATGAGCAGTTCTTC. Its translation is CASSLGGGNEQFF.

The chain links TRBV10-3 to TRBJ1-1; TRBD1 aligns across 7 bases. This CDR3 region has 14 residues. The ends lost 8 bases at V and 1 base at J; junction bases unmatched: 7. Germline V CDR1 and CDR2: ENHRY, SYGVKD. This CDR3 is CAILGDRENTEAFF. Written as DNA, the CDR3 is TGTGCCATCTTGGGAGACAGGGAGAACACTGAAGCTTTCTTT.

The J gene is TRBJ1-6, the V gene TRBV7-3; 8 bases line up with TRBD1. The germline V gene has CDR1 SGHTA and CDR2 FQGTGA. The CDR3 length is 14 residues. V lost 4 bases and J lost 6; bases outside the gene matches: 2. The CDR3 loop reads CASSSGQGNSPLHF. Written as DNA, the CDR3 is TGTGCCAGCAGCTCCGGACAGGGTAATTCACCCCTCCACTTT. Full variable domain (rest looked up from reference TRBV7-3 and TRBJ1-6): GAGVSQTPSNKVTEKGKYVELRCDPISGHTALYWYRQSLGQGPEFLIYFQGTGAADDSGLPNDRFFAVRPEGSVSTLKIQRTERGDSAVYLCASSSGQGNSPLHFGNGTRLTVT.

This rearrangement joins TRBV6-1 to TRBJ1-1, with D perhaps matching TRBD1 (6 bases). The CDR3 sequence is 13 residues long. The germline V gene has CDR1 MNHNS and CDR2 SASEGT. V dropped 4 bases and J dropped 2 bases, with 8 bases sitting between them. CDR3 bases: TGTGCCAGCAGTGCGGGGGGCAACACTGAAGCTTTCTTT. Its translation: CASSAGGNTEAFF.

The rearrangement joins TRBV7-9 to TRBJ2-3; D gene unclear. The germline V gene encodes CDR1 SEHNR and CDR2 FQNEAQ (reference sequence). Trimming pared 0 bases from V and 4 bases from J, leaving 8 bases between. This CDR3 is built from 14 residues. In nucleotides, the CDR3 is TGTGCCAGCAGCTTAGCCCCCGCCCCAGATACGCAGTATTTT. Translated: CASSLAPAPDTQYF.

This clone was seen a single time. V gene TRBV28 combines with J gene TRBJ1-2; D is perhaps TRBD1 (5 bases). V was shortened by 3 bases and J by 4 bases, with 15 bases between the two germline ends. Germline V CDR1 and CDR2: MDHEN, SYDVKM. The CDR3 is made up of 15 amino acids. This CDR3 reads CASSLIREWAYGYTF. The CDR3 DNA is TGTGCCAGCAGTTTGATCAGGGAGTGGGCCTATGGCTACACCTTC.

The chain has TRBV27 and TRBJ1-2; TRBD1 is a possible D gene (5 bases). CDR1 MNHEY and CDR2 SMNVEV come from the germline V gene (reference sequence). The CDR3 contains 14 residues. The V end was cut by 5 bases, the J end by 9 bases, with 19 bases between. The CDR3 region has the DNA TGTGCCAGCAGTGAATTGACTCTTTCAGGGAGCTACACCTTC. Protein: CASSELTLSGSYTF.

This clone was seen more than once but under ten times. This chain connects TRBV7-2 to TRBJ2-1; D is possibly TRBD1 or TRBD2 (7 bases each). The CDR3 length is 15 residues. CDR1 is SGHTA, CDR2 FQGNSA, per germline. V lost 1 base to trimming and J lost 8 bases, with 15 bases between them. As DNA, the CDR3 is TGTGCCAGCAGCTTAGTTCCAGGGGGGGAATATGAGCAGTTCTTC. Its protein is CASSLVPGGEYEQFF.

This sequence joins TRBV6-5 and TRBJ1-1; no firm D call. The CDR3 runs to 14 residues. CDR1 and CDR2 from the germline V gene are MNHEY and SVGAGI. V shed 8 bases and J shed 1 base, with 14 bases lying between them. The CDR3 nucleotides read TGTGCCAGCTCCCGGGGAGTAGGGAACACTGAAGCTTTCTTT. Amino acid sequence: CASSRGVGNTEAFF.

The chain recombines TRBV19 with TRBJ1-1; tentative D call: TRBD1 (5 bases). There are 15 residues in the CDR3. Germline V lookup: CDR1 LNHDA, CDR2 SQIVND (reference sequence). The V and J ends lost 6 bases and 4 bases respectively, with 18 bases between them. CDR3 residues: CASSPPGTIGTEAFF. The DNA for the CDR3 is TGTGCCAGTAGCCCTCCTGGGACTATCGGCACTGAAGCTTTCTTT.

In DNA form, the CDR3 reads TGTGCCACCGTCGCCTTCTCTGGGGCCAACGTCCTGACTTTC. Translated: CATVAFSGANVLTF. The chain combines TRBV28 with TRBJ2-6; D unresolved. The CDR3 has 14 amino acids. Germline assignment: CDR1 MDHEN and CDR2 SYDVKM. The ends were cut back, 10 bases at V and 0 bases at J, with 10 bases in the middle. The full variable domain, its missing parts supplied by reference TRBV28 and TRBJ2-6, is DVKVTQSSRYLVKRTGEKVFLECVQDMDHENMFWYRQDPGLGLRLIYFSYDVKMKEKGDIPEGYSVSREKKERFSLILESASTNQTSMYLCATVAFSGANVLTFGAGSRLTVL.

The chain links TRBV2 to TRBJ2-6; D gene uncertain. The CDR3 is 14 residues long. V dropped 11 bases and J dropped 0 bases, with 11 bases sitting between them. Germline V gene sequence: CDR1 SNHLY, CDR2 FYNNEI. CDR3 amino acids: CAGTTDSGANVLTF. For the CDR3, the DNA is TGTGCCGGAACTACAGACTCTGGGGCCAACGTCCTGACTTTC.

The chain combines TRBV6-5 with TRBJ2-7; 13 nucleotides line up with TRBD2. Germline loops: CDR1 MNHEY, CDR2 SVGAGI. CDR3 length: 15 residues. Trimming took 7 bases from V and 4 from J; bases not matched to a gene: 7. CDR3 residues: CASIGLAGVSYEQYV. CDR3 DNA sequence: TGTGCCAGCATTGGACTAGCGGGAGTTTCATACGAGCAGTACGTC.

The chain recombines TRBV19 with TRBJ2-2; D uncertain. V lost 9 bases and J 0 bases, leaving 14 bases between the germline ends. Looked up from germline, CDR1 is LNHDA and CDR2 is SQIVND (reference sequence). The CDR3 loop spans 15 amino acids. In DNA, the CDR3 is TGTGCCAGCTCACCGACGGGTTCGAACACCGGGGAGCTGTTTTTT. This translates into CASSPTGSNTGELFF.

V and J are TRBV30 and TRBJ2-1; 12 nucleotides align to TRBD2. Germline-derived CDR1 and CDR2 are GTSNPN and SVGIG (reference sequence). The CDR3 covers 16 residues. Germline trimming cut 3 bases from V and 0 bases from J; bases unmatched to any gene: 3. This chain's CDR3 is CAWRGTSGLSYNEQFF. The CDR3 coding sequence is TGTGCCTGGAGAGGGACTAGCGGGCTCTCCTACAATGAGCAGTTCTTC.

This chain uses TRBV6-1 with TRBJ1-1, with D maybe TRBD1 (5 bases). The V gene's germline CDR1 is MNHNS and CDR2 SASEGT. V dropped 7 bases and J dropped 4 bases, with 16 bases sitting between them. The CDR3 totals 14 residues. The CDR3 sequence: CASTYGGAGTEAFF. The CDR3 region has the DNA TGTGCCAGCACATATGGCGGGGCCGGCACTGAAGCTTTCTTT.

The chain carries TRBV29-1 and TRBJ2-5; TRBD1 might be the D (5 bases). Germline V gives CDR1 SQVTM, CDR2 ANQGSEA. V gave up 6 bases and J gave up 5 bases, with 16 bases separating them. This CDR3 spans 13 amino acids. The CDR3 region is CSVARAPGETQYF. The CDR3 DNA sequence: TGCAGCGTGGCAAGGGCCCCAGGGGAGACCCAGTACTTC.

The genes are TRBV11-2 and TRBJ1-2; possible D gene TRBD1, 5 bases. The V and J ends lost 4 bases and 4 bases respectively, with 25 bases between them. Germline V gene sequence: CDR1 SGHAT, CDR2 FQNNGV. This CDR3 has 18 amino acids. The CDR3 loop reads CASSSLRGPIRATYGYTF. CDR3 coding DNA: TGTGCCAGCAGCTCGCTGCGGGGACCTATCAGGGCTACCTATGGCTACACCTTC.

CDR3: CASRRDRVEGYTF. CDR3 nucleotide sequence: TGTGCCAGCAGGCGAGACAGGGTGGAGGGCTACACCTTC. The V call is TRBV6-1, the J call TRBJ1-2; TRBD1 aligns across 7 bases. This CDR3 is built from 13 residues. The V gene's germline CDR1 is MNHNS and CDR2 SASEGT. The ends lost 6 bases at V and 8 bases at J; junction bases unmatched: 9.

The V gene is TRBV6-6, the J gene TRBJ1-2; D is possibly TRBD1 (5 bases). The germline CDR1 and CDR2 sequences are MNHNY and SVGAGI (reference sequence). Trimming removed 2 bases from V and 0 bases from J, with 7 bases in between. The CDR3 length is 14 residues. The chain's CDR3 is CASSYDRANYGYTF. As DNA, the CDR3 is TGTGCCAGCAGTTACGACAGAGCTAACTATGGCTACACCTTC.

This rearrangement joins TRBV5-5 to TRBJ2-5, with 8 bases identical to TRBD1. Per the germline V gene, CDR1 is SGHKS and CDR2 is YYEKEE (reference sequence). The CDR3 has 17 amino acids. V shed 0 bases and J 1 base; nucleotides not matched to a gene: 8. The chain's CDR3 is CASSLGGWTGFQETQYF. The CDR3 region has the DNA TGTGCCAGCAGCTTGGGAGGGTGGACAGGGTTCCAAGAGACCCAGTACTTC.

This clone was counted between two and nine times. The V and J genes are TRBV7-2 and TRBJ2-7; the D gene is possibly TRBD2 (5 bases). Trimming cost V 1 base and J 3 bases, with 7 bases left between them. This CDR3 region has 13 residues. Germline V gives CDR1 SGHTA, CDR2 FQGNSA. In nucleotides, the CDR3 is TGTGCCAGCAGCTTAGGAGGGTACTACGAGCAGTACTTC. Translating it yields CASSLGGYYEQYF. The variable domain in full, completed from reference TRBV7-2 and TRBJ2-7, reads GAGVSQSPSNKVTEKGKDVELRCDPISGHTALYWYRQSLGQGLEFLIYFQGNSAPDKSGLPSDRFSAERTGGSVSTLTIQRTQQEDSAVYLCASSLGGYYEQYFGPGTRLTVT.

The rearrangement uses TRBV9 and TRBJ2-1, with 9 bases matching TRBD2. The CDR3 covers 15 residues. Germline loops: CDR1 SGDLS, CDR2 YYNGEE. V lost 3 bases and J lost 0; bases outside the gene matches: 1. CDR3 sequence reads: CASSGTSASYNEQFF. CDR3 DNA: TGTGCCAGCAGCGGGACTAGCGCCTCCTACAATGAGCAGTTCTTC.

The V gene is TRBV15, the J gene TRBJ1-4; unclear D gene. CDR1 is LNHNV and CDR2 is YYDKDF in the germline V gene (reference sequence). The V and J ends lost 3 bases and 0 bases respectively, with 14 bases between them. The CDR3 loop spans 17 amino acids. The CDR3 region has the DNA TGTGCCACCAGCAGTGGGTCCCAGATTGCAACTAATGAAAAACTGTTTTTT. Translating gives CATSSGSQIATNEKLFF.

J is TRBJ2-5 and V is TRBV7-3; the match to TRBD1 covers 7 bases. Germline-derived CDR1 and CDR2 are SGHTA and FQGTGA. The junction had 1 base not matched to a gene; V was cut back by 1 base and J by 5 bases. This CDR3 is 13 amino acids long. CDR3 residues: CASSLMTGETQYF. CDR3 DNA: TGTGCCAGCAGCTTAATGACAGGGGAGACCCAGTACTTC.

This sequence joins TRBV4-3 and TRBJ1-2; D unresolved. CDR1 LGHNA and CDR2 YSLEER come from the germline V gene. This CDR3 region has 15 residues. V shed 4 bases and J shed 3 bases, with 15 bases lying between them. The CDR3 region is CASSPYEDGHYGYTF. CDR3 coding DNA: TGCGCCAGCAGCCCTTACGAAGACGGTCACTATGGCTACACCTTC.

Turning to this clone: One end of the junction does not line up with germline, which may come from a read error. The V gene is TRBV4-1, the J gene TRBJ2-3, with TRBD1 matching over 10 bases. CDR1 is MGHRA, CDR2 YSYEKL, per germline. This CDR3 comprises 15 residues. CDR3 residues: CATSGTGVLTDTQYF. In DNA form, the CDR3 reads TGCGCCACCAGCGGGACAGGGGTACTCACAGATACGCAGTATTTT.

This clone occurred once. The V and J genes are TRBV7-3 and TRBJ1-1; D gene uncertain. The V gene's germline CDR1 is SGHTA and CDR2 FQGTGA. CDR3 length equals 13 residues. V shed 2 bases and J shed 1 base, with 5 bases lying between them. Written as DNA, the CDR3 is TGTGCCAGCAGCTTAGCCCCGAACACTGAAGCTTTCTTT. Translated: CASSLAPNTEAFF.

The chain employs TRBV18 and TRBJ2-1, with D tentatively TRBD2 (6 bases). The V end was cut by 2 bases, the J end by 0 bases, with 8 bases between. Germline V CDR1 and CDR2: KGHSH, LQKENI. The CDR3 sequence is 15 residues long. The CDR3 sequence: CASSPEEGSYNEQFF. The CDR3 DNA sequence: TGTGCCAGCTCACCAGAGGAGGGCTCCTACAATGAGCAGTTCTTC.

This clone has a handful of counts. The chain joins TRBV5-4 to TRBJ2-5; maybe TRBD1 (5 bases). CDR1 is SGHNT, CDR2 YYREEE, per germline (reference sequence). There are 15 residues in the CDR3. V lost 0 bases and J 1 base, leaving 10 bases between the germline ends. The CDR3 DNA reads as TGTGCCAGCAGCTTGGAGTTCAGGGCCCAAGAGACCCAGTACTTC. This codes for CASSLEFRAQETQYF.